This T cell receptor (beta chain) stems from a study of blood T cells in healthy people across ages. For the study at large: Capture by template switching was about one barcoded beta molecule per two T cells. Regarding the study as a whole: Per million T cells, TCR beta diversity dropped about linearly as age rose.

Comment on this clonotype: The antigen remains unidentified.

Trimming cost V 7 bases and J 2 bases, with 14 bases left between them. Germline V lookup: CDR1 MGHDK, CDR2 SYGVNS. The CDR3 sequence is 14 residues long. A second 7 to 11 cycle PCR used barcoded and J-beta primers. In TCRdb, the 5' RACE reads were re-called with MiXCR into one record per CDR3 protein. The sample gives about 1.4 million distinct CDR3 sequences, around 59% of which show up once; roughly 7% is in the top ten. All donors came from Russia, were Caucasian and healthy, and spanned ages roughly 6 to 95. This chain links TRBV25-1 with TRBJ1-2; D possibly corresponds to TRBD1 (5 bases). This receptor was obtained from a man in his late teens or twenties in good health. The sequenced sample was blood. CDR3: CASTGLGENYGYTF. DNA for the CDR3: TGTGCCAGCACGGGACTTGGGGAAAACTATGGCTACACCTTC.